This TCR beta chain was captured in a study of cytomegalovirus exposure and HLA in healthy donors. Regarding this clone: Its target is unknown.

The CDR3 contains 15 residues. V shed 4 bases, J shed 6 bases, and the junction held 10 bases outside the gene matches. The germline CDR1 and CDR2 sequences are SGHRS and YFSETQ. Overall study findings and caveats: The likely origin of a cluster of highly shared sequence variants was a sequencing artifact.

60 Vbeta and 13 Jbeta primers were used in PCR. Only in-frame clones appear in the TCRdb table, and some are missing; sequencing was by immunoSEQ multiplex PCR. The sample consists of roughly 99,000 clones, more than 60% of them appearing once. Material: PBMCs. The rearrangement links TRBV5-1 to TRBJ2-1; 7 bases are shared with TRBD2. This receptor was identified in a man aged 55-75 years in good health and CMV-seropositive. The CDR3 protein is CASSPGGGNFNEQFF. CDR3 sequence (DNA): TGCGCCAGCAGCCCGGGGGGAGGGAATTTCAATGAGCAGTTCTTC.